The rows below give T cell receptor beta chains drawn from one sample of a study of PD-1 blockade in classical Hodgkin lymphoma. Some clones are missing from TCRdb's copy, which holds only in-frame ones; the method was immunoSEQ multiplex PCR. The sample yields more than 40,000 clones, around three quarters seen once. The sample in question was peripheral blood mononuclear cells (PBMCs), obtained at baseline. These receptors all stem from a human donor with classical Hodgkin lymphoma. The conserved cysteine and the conserved F or W are not part of the CDR3 here.

>TRBV6-6|TRBJ1-2
ASSILDVYGYT
>TRBV28|TRBJ1-1
ASRAGYRGDTEAF
>TRBV19|TRBJ1-4
ASSIREANEKLF
>TRBV30|TRBJ1-5
AWSVGEGRRQPQH
>TRBV15|TRBJ1-1
ATHGEGGNTEAF
>TRBV29-1|TRBJ1-5
SVVWGPGTDQPQH
>TRBV7-2|TRBJ1-1
ASSLVVWVREAF
>TRBV9|TRBJ2-1
ASSVRDSPYNEQF
>TRBV18|TRBJ1-5
ASSPQGAAQPQH
>TRBV6-6|TRBJ2-7
ASSPTGSTYEQY
>TRBV6-5|TRBJ1-1
ASSYGSANTEAF
>TRBV10-2|TRBJ2-7
ASLVRGGRAGSYEQY
>TRBV7-8|TRBJ2-3
ASSVRDVDTQY
>TRBV21-1|TRBJ2-7
ASSIGTSGNRYEQY
>TRBV10-3|TRBJ2-3
AISVLAGASTDTQY
>TRBV6-5|TRBJ2-7
ASSTPLVEQY
>TRBV19|TRBJ1-1
ATRGRGETEAF
>TRBV4-3|TRBJ1-1
ASTSSRSMNTEAF
>TRBV10-3|TRBJ2-3
AISESGTDTQY
>TRBV6-6|TRBJ2-7
ASTDRQGSYEQY
>TRBV29-1|TRBJ2-2
SARIQGTGELF
>TRBV7-2|TRBJ2-7
ASSLSGGYEQY
>TRBV5-1|TRBJ2-2
ASSLGGQPLRGNTGELF
>TRBV6-5|TRBJ2-7
ASSSVQVSYEQY
>TRBV10-3|TRBJ2-3
AISTTGSGQY
>TRBV6-5|-
ASSPGLLLSYEQY
>TRBV6-6|TRBJ1-5
ASSYSLQPQH
>TRBV30|TRBJ2-5
AWTPGPETQY
>TRBV12-5|TRBJ2-1
ASGLGTYNEQF
>TRBV7-2|TRBJ2-6
ASSSWGGIPSGANVLT
>TRBV5-1|TRBJ2-7
ASSLLWGPAYEQY
>TRBV18|TRBJ2-7
ASSYRDRADYEQY
>TRBV5-6|TRBJ2-1
ASSLVAGNNEQF
>TRBV19|TRBJ2-2
ASMTGTGELF
>TRBV19|TRBJ1-1
ASRRRLQGGTEAF
>TRBV5-1|TRBJ1-3
ASSPMRGRGNTIY
>TRBV19|TRBJ2-2
ASSRGTLNTGELF
>TRBV4-2|TRBJ1-1
ASSHGVLDSRTEAF
>TRBV6-5|TRBJ2-2
ASRGPVAPTGELF
>TRBV10-1|TRBJ1-5
ASSERGGPYSNQPQH
>TRBV2|TRBJ2-3
ASNLVGGRADTQY
>TRBV30|TRBJ2-1
AWSRGSSYNEQF